This is a list of T cell receptor beta chains from one sample in a study of cytomegalovirus exposure and HLA in healthy donors. The assay was immunoSEQ multiplex PCR, and TCRdb's table has in-frame clones only and misses some. This sample yields about 130,000 clones, of which 70% to 90% are seen a single time; 15% to 25% belongs to the top ten. The sample was PBMCs. These receptors came from a man aged 18-30 years in good health and CMV-seropositive. Both conserved end residues are part of each CDR3. D genes are given only for firm matches. Clone size is shown for a subset of rows, as once, few, many or a class of expanded clone.

J gene: TRBJ2-5
D gene: .
V gene: TRBV10-3
clone size: .
CDR3 protein: CAISDGGPGDF
CDR3 DNA: TGTGCCATCAGTGACGGGGGGCCTGGTGACTTC

J gene: TRBJ2-5
D gene: .
V gene: TRBV30
clone size: .
CDR3 protein: CAWSDPGIETQYF
CDR3 DNA: TGTGCCTGGAGTGACCCAGGGATTGAGACCCAGTACTTC

J gene: TRBJ1-1
D gene: .
V gene: TRBV28
clone size: once
CDR3 protein: CASIRAGMNTEAFF
CDR3 DNA: TGTGCCAGCATCCGGGCAGGGATGAACACTGAAGCTTTCTTT

J gene: TRBJ2-7
D gene: TRBD1
V gene: TRBV7-6
clone size: .
CDR3 protein: CASSLTAGGLSYGQYF
CDR3 DNA: TGTGCCAGCAGCCTAACGGCAGGGGGCCTCTCCTACGGGCAGTACTTC

J gene: TRBJ2-1
D gene: TRBD1
V gene: TRBV10-1
clone size: .
CDR3 protein: CASSGTGGYNEQFF
CDR3 DNA: TGCGCCAGCAGTGGGACAGGGGGTTACAATGAGCAGTTCTTC

J gene: TRBJ1-1
D gene: .
V gene: TRBV7-3
clone size: .
CDR3 protein: CASSLGSYTEAFF
CDR3 DNA: TGTGCCAGCAGCTTAGGGAGTTACACTGAAGCTTTCTTT

J gene: TRBJ2-1
D gene: .
V gene: TRBV19
clone size: .
CDR3 protein: CASSISGINEQFF
CDR3 DNA: TGTGCCAGTAGTATTTCCGGGATCAATGAGCAGTTCTTC

J gene: TRBJ1-4
D gene: .
V gene: TRBV2
clone size: .
CDR3 protein: CASSVPQGPPTNEKLFF
CDR3 DNA: TGTGCCAGCAGTGTACCGCAGGGCCCTCCAACTAATGAAAAACTGTTTTTT

J gene: TRBJ1-5
D gene: .
V gene: TRBV27
clone size: .
CDR3 protein: CASSGRGISNQPQHF
CDR3 DNA: TGTGCCAGCAGCGGAAGGGGAATAAGCAATCAGCCCCAGCATTTT

J gene: TRBJ2-5
D gene: TRBD2
V gene: TRBV4-1
clone size: .
CDR3 protein: CASSQGLGARRGVGETQYF
CDR3 DNA: TGCGCCAGCAGCCAAGGCCTAGGGGCGCGGCGGGGGGTGGGAGAGACCCAGTACTTC

J gene: TRBJ2-1
D gene: TRBD1
V gene: TRBV6-1
clone size: .
CDR3 protein: CASSEEATGGEFF
CDR3 DNA: TGTGCCAGCAGTGAAGAGGCGACAGGGGGCGAGTTCTTC

J gene: TRBJ1-5
D gene: TRBD1
V gene: TRBV4-1
clone size: .
CDR3 protein: CASSQTQGNQPQHF
CDR3 DNA: TGCGCCAGCAGCCAAACACAGGGGAATCAGCCCCAGCATTTT

J gene: TRBJ1-5
D gene: .
V gene: TRBV30
clone size: .
CDR3 protein: CAWPPGVTRNQPQHF
CDR3 DNA: TGTGCCTGGCCTCCAGGGGTTACTCGCAATCAGCCCCAGCATTTT

J gene: TRBJ2-2
D gene: .
V gene: TRBV4-1
clone size: .
CDR3 protein: CASSHLTGLTGELFF
CDR3 DNA: TGCGCCAGCAGCCATTTAACAGGGCTCACCGGGGAGCTGTTTTTT

J gene: TRBJ2-5
D gene: TRBD1
V gene: TRBV18
clone size: .
CDR3 protein: CASSPNEGQGYQETQYF
CDR3 DNA: TGTGCCAGCTCACCTAATGAAGGACAGGGTTACCAAGAGACCCAGTACTTC

J gene: TRBJ2-2
D gene: TRBD1
V gene: TRBV6-1
clone size: .
CDR3 protein: CATTTGSRAGELFF
CDR3 DNA: TGTGCCACCACGACAGGGAGTAGGGCCGGGGAGCTGTTTTTT

J gene: TRBJ1-3
D gene: .
V gene: TRBV28
clone size: .
CDR3 protein: CASSLLSSSGNTIYF
CDR3 DNA: TGTGCCAGCAGTTTATTGTCGAGCTCTGGAAACACCATATATTTT

J gene: TRBJ2-7
D gene: .
V gene: TRBV28
clone size: .
CDR3 protein: CASSLTPAGRRSYEQYF
CDR3 DNA: TGTGCCAGCAGTTTAACCCCCGCCGGAAGGCGGTCCTACGAGCAGTACTTC

J gene: TRBJ1-1
D gene: .
V gene: TRBV10-1
clone size: .
CDR3 protein: CASRPDRSNTEAFF
CDR3 DNA: TGCGCCAGCCGCCCCGACAGGTCGAACACTGAAGCTTTCTTT

J gene: TRBJ1-2
D gene: .
V gene: TRBV11-2
clone size: few
CDR3 protein: CASSPFDGYTF
CDR3 DNA: TGTGCCAGCAGCCCCTTCGATGGCTACACCTTC

J gene: TRBJ1-3
D gene: TRBD1
V gene: TRBV11-2
clone size: .
CDR3 protein: CASSAGTGSGNTIYF
CDR3 DNA: TGTGCCAGCAGCGCCGGGACAGGCTCTGGAAACACCATATATTTT

J gene: TRBJ1-1
D gene: .
V gene: TRBV2
clone size: few
CDR3 protein: CASRQGLYTEAFF
CDR3 DNA: TGTGCCAGCAGACAGGGTCTGTACACTGAAGCTTTCTTT

J gene: TRBJ2-4
D gene: .
V gene: TRBV25-1
clone size: .
CDR3 protein: CASSEYIPAGRLENIQYF
CDR3 DNA: TGTGCCAGCAGTGAATATATTCCGGCAGGGAGGTTGGAAAACATTCAGTACTTC

J gene: TRBJ2-1
D gene: TRBD1
V gene: TRBV10-1
clone size: .
CDR3 protein: CASSVGGTGDNEQFF
CDR3 DNA: TGCGCCAGCAGTGTGGGTGGGACAGGTGACAATGAGCAGTTCTTC

J gene: TRBJ2-1
D gene: TRBD1
V gene: TRBV5-1
clone size: .
CDR3 protein: CASSESGTEYYNEQFF
CDR3 DNA: TGCGCCAGCAGCGAATCCGGGACAGAGTATTACAATGAGCAGTTCTTC

J gene: TRBJ1-3
D gene: TRBD1
V gene: TRBV27
clone size: .
CDR3 protein: CASSLTGTGGNTIYF
CDR3 DNA: TGTGCCAGCAGTTTAACTGGGACAGGGGGAAACACCATATATTTT

J gene: TRBJ1-6
D gene: .
V gene: TRBV23-1
clone size: .
CDR3 protein: CASSQSDSLVALYNSPLHF
CDR3 DNA: TGCGCCAGCAGTCAATCTGACAGCTTGGTAGCTCTCTATAATTCACCCCTCCACTTT

J gene: TRBJ2-1
D gene: TRBD1
V gene: TRBV5-1
clone size: few
CDR3 protein: CASSSGQGGNEQFF
CDR3 DNA: TGCGCCAGCAGCTCGGGACAGGGTGGGAATGAGCAGTTCTTC

J gene: TRBJ2-7
D gene: TRBD1
V gene: TRBV28
clone size: .
CDR3 protein: CASSRGQGLHEQYF
CDR3 DNA: TGTGCCAGCAGCCGGGGACAGGGTCTGCACGAGCAGTACTTC

J gene: TRBJ2-1
D gene: TRBD2
V gene: TRBV6-5
clone size: .
CDR3 protein: CASSHWTSGGAGEQFF
CDR3 DNA: TGTGCCAGCAGTCACTGGACTAGCGGGGGGGCAGGTGAGCAGTTCTTC

J gene: TRBJ2-3
D gene: TRBD2
V gene: TRBV6-5
clone size: .
CDR3 protein: CASSYLYAGEQQSF
CDR3 DNA: TGTGCCAGCAGTTACCTTTACGCGGGGGAACAGCAGTCTTTT